Below are 19 T cell receptor beta chains sequenced from a single sample in a study of blood T cell repertoires in COVID-19 (dated by TCRdb to 2020 to 2021). The library was made by the immunoSEQ multiplex PCR assay. Imported from immuneACCESS, the table was reduced by TCRdb to in-frame sequences with V and J called. These copies leave out some clones; in studies compared against another copy, an unresolved V gene accounts for under half, and the cause of the remainder is not known. The table for this sample lists approximately 190,000 clones; 84% of them were counted only once. Jointly, the top ten make up around 21% of the sample. Source material: peripheral blood. The origin of the receptors is a human donor in a cohort sampled during active COVID-19.

This clone is a singleton in its sample. This chain joins TRBV30 and TRBJ1-1, with D possibly TRBD1 on 5 matching bases. Germline loops: CDR1 GTSNPN, CDR2 SVGIG (reference sequence). The CDR3 covers 11 residues. Trimming removed 0 bases from V and 8 bases from J, with 7 bases in between. The CDR3, as DNA: TGTGCCTGGAGTGTACAGGTCGAAGCTTTCTTT. It translates to CAWSVQVEAFF. Based on the CDR3 plus reference TRBV30 and TRBJ1-1, the full variable domain is SQTIHQWPATLVQPVGSPLSLECTVEGTSNPNLYWYRQAAGRGLQLLFYSVGIGQISSEVPQNLSASRPQDRQFILSSKKLLLSDSGFYLCAWSVQVEAFFGQGTRLTVV.

J is TRBJ2-2 and V is TRBV27, with TRBD2 matching 8 bases. This CDR3 comprises 14 residues. The germline V gene has CDR1 MNHEY and CDR2 SMNVEV (reference sequence). J lost 4 bases, V lost 2 bases, and 0 bases had no gene match. CDR3 DNA sequence: TGTGCCAGCAGTTTAGCGGGAGGCACCGGGGAGCTGTTTTTT. This encodes CASSLAGGTGELFF.

This clone was detected only a few times. The V call is TRBV30, the J call TRBJ1-3, with 9 nucleotides matching TRBD1. Trimming at V came to 3 bases and at J to 4 bases, leaving 7 bases not matched to a gene. The CDR3 sequence is 15 residues long. Germline V gene lookup returns CDR1 GTSNPN and CDR2 SVGIG (reference sequence). CDR3 protein: CAWRTSTGGGNTIYF. The CDR3, as DNA: TGTGCCTGGAGAACATCGACAGGGGGAGGAAACACCATATATTTT.

The rearrangement joins TRBV27 to TRBJ1-4, with 9 positions matching TRBD1. The germline V gene encodes CDR1 MNHEY and CDR2 SMNVEV (reference sequence). Unmatched junction bases numbered 4, after V lost 5 bases and J lost 0 bases. This CDR3 has 16 amino acids. The CDR3 nucleotides read TGTGCCAGCAGTAGGAACAGGGGGCCAACTAATGAAAAACTGTTTTTT. Amino acid sequence: CASSRNRGPTNEKLFF.

The chain carries TRBV18 and TRBJ1-2, with 7 positions matching TRBD1. Trimming cost V 6 bases and J 4 bases; bases outside gene matches: 5. Germline CDR1 is KGHSH and CDR2 is LQKENI. This CDR3 is built from 13 residues. The CDR3 nucleotides read TGTGCCAGCTCGCGGGGACAGCTCTATGGCTACACCTTC. It encodes CASSRGQLYGYTF.

The chain uses TRBV4-2 and TRBJ1-1; no reliable D call. With 0 bases removed from V and 4 bases from J, the gap between germline ends came to 12 bases. The CDR3 extends over 15 amino acids. Germline CDR1 is LGHNA and CDR2 is YNFKEQ. The CDR3: CASSQDRGWVTEAFF. The CDR3 nucleotides read TGTGCCAGCAGCCAAGATCGGGGTTGGGTCACTGAAGCTTTCTTT.

The chain couples TRBV5-1 to TRBJ1-1; 7 nucleotides align to TRBD1. Losses at the gene ends were 4 bases for V and 0 bases for J; bases not matched to a gene: 6. Per the germline V gene, CDR1 is SGHRS and CDR2 is YFSETQ. The CDR3 sequence is 15 residues long. This CDR3 reads CASSAGTAVNTEAFF. The CDR3 coding sequence is TGCGCCAGCAGCGCCGGGACAGCCGTGAACACTGAAGCTTTCTTT.

The chain uses TRBV2 and TRBJ2-3, with D tentatively TRBD2 (5 bases). The V gene's germline CDR1 is SNHLY and CDR2 FYNNEI. The CDR3 spans 15 residues. Trimming removed 4 bases from V and 0 bases from J, with 11 bases in between. CDR3 DNA sequence: TGTGCCAGCAGTGTCGGGAAAGGGAGCACAGATACGCAGTATTTT. This sequence encodes CASSVGKGSTDTQYF. Full variable domain (outside the CDR3, taken from reference TRBV2 and TRBJ2-3): EPEVTQTPSHQVTQMGQEVILRCVPISNHLYFYWYRQILGQKVEFLVSFYNNEISEKSEIFDDQFSVERPDGSNFTLKIRSTKLEDSAMYFCASSVGKGSTDTQYFGPGTRLTVL.

This chain links TRBV3-1 (or the pseudogene TRBV3-2) with TRBJ1-1; 12 positions match TRBD1. Germline loops: CDR1 LGHDT, CDR2 YNNKEL (reference sequence). The CDR3 is 18 amino acids. V was pared by 4 bases and J by 3 bases, with 12 bases of the junction left unmatched. DNA of the CDR3: TGTGCCAGCAGCCCAAACCCGGGACAGGGGGCCAAGTACACTGAAGCTTTCTTT. Translating gives CASSPNPGQGAKYTEAFF.

The V call is TRBV27, the J call TRBJ1-6; 7 positions match TRBD1. CDR3 length: 13 residues. Germline V gene data show CDR1 as MNHEY and CDR2 as SMNVEV (reference sequence). The V gene end was trimmed by 7 bases and the J gene end by 10 bases; junction bases not matched to a gene: 7. DNA of the CDR3: TGTGCCAGCACCCGAGGACAGGAATCACCCCTCCACTTT. This sequence encodes CASTRGQESPLHF.

CDR3 coding DNA: TGCGCCAGCAGCTCAGGGGGCAACTACATAGGTAATGAGCAGTTCTTC. Translation gives CASSSGGNYIGNEQFF. The chain joins TRBV5-1 to TRBJ2-1; TRBD1 matches 8 bases. This CDR3 contains 16 residues. Germline assignment: CDR1 SGHRS and CDR2 YFSETQ. V gave up 3 bases and J gave up 7 bases; unmatched junction bases: 12.

The rearrangement links TRBV6-1 to TRBJ2-7; D possibly corresponds to TRBD1 (6 bases). V gave up 2 bases and J gave up 3 bases, with 11 bases separating them. This CDR3 comprises 14 residues. Germline V gives CDR1 MNHNS, CDR2 SASEGT. This CDR3 reads CASSEYGQLYEQYF. The CDR3 coding sequence is TGTGCCAGCAGTGAATATGGACAGCTCTACGAGCAGTACTTC.

The J gene is TRBJ2-3, the V gene TRBV5-1; D gene unclear. Germline-derived CDR1 and CDR2 are SGHRS and YFSETQ. V lost 0 bases and J 8 bases, leaving 10 bases between the germline ends. This CDR3 is 13 amino acids long. Here the CDR3 reads CASSLERLGTQYF. CDR3 nucleotides: TGCGCCAGCAGCTTGGAGCGACTCGGTACGCAGTATTTT.

The V gene is TRBV9, the J gene TRBJ1-1; no definite D call. The CDR3 has 16 amino acids. The V end was cut by 0 bases, the J end by 0 bases, with 12 bases between. Germline V CDR1 and CDR2: SGDLS, YYNGEE. The CDR3 DNA follows: TGTGCCAGCAGCGTAGGGCCAGGTGGGCTGAACACTGAAGCTTTCTTT. Translation: CASSVGPGGLNTEAFF.

The J gene is TRBJ1-5, the V gene TRBV5-8; TRBD1 matches 9 bases. J was trimmed by 5 bases and V by 4 bases; bases with no gene match: 16. The CDR3 has 18 residues. The germline gives CDR1 SGHTS, CDR2 YDEGEE. The CDR3 DNA is TGTGCCAGCAGCCCTTGGGTTACAGGGGGCCCAGGGTATCAGCCCCAGCATTTT. Protein product: CASSPWVTGGPGYQPQHF.

In this sample, this clone turned up a few times. The chain couples TRBV7-9 to TRBJ2-7, with 10 bases fitting TRBD1. The CDR3 runs to 18 residues. Germline V gene sequence: CDR1 SEHNR, CDR2 FQNEAQ (reference sequence). V dropped 5 bases and J dropped 5; count of bases not matched to a gene: 18. Here the CDR3 reads CASSPWTGGSGDPHEQYF. CDR3 sequence (DNA): TGTGCCAGCAGCCCCTGGACAGGGGGTTCAGGTGATCCCCACGAGCAGTACTTC. Using reference TRBV7-9 and TRBJ2-7 for the parts outside the CDR3, the full variable domain is DTGVSQNPRHKITKRGQNVTFRCDPISEHNRLYWYRQTLGQGPEFLTYFQNEAQLEKSRLLSDRFSAERPKGSFSTLEIQRTEQGDSAMYLCASSPWTGGSGDPHEQYFGPGTRLTVT.

This clone was seen a few times. The V and J genes are TRBV20-1 and TRBJ2-5; D not resolved. Germline values: CDR1 DFQATT, CDR2 SNEGSKA (reference sequence). V lost 4 bases and J lost 7, with 7 bases in between. This CDR3 is 10 amino acids long. Here the CDR3 reads CSATPGTQYF. CDR3 nucleotide sequence: TGCAGTGCTACCCCGGGGACCCAGTACTTC.

This chain uses TRBV3-1 (or the pseudogene TRBV3-2) with TRBJ2-3, with 11 nucleotides matching TRBD2. V was clipped by 9 bases and J by 3 bases; unmatched bases: 8. The CDR3 is 15 residues long. The germline V gene has CDR1 LGHDT and CDR2 YNNKEL (reference sequence). CDR3 in amino acids: CASKPGTSGTDTQYF. CDR3 coding DNA: TGTGCCAGTAAACCCGGGACTAGCGGAACAGATACGCAGTATTTT.

This chain joins TRBV4-1 and TRBJ1-6; 9 bases map to TRBD1. V lost 2 bases to trimming and J lost 6 bases; unmatched junction nucleotides: 5. Germline values: CDR1 MGHRA, CDR2 YSYEKL. The CDR3 has 16 residues. The CDR3 DNA follows: TGCGCCAGCAGCCAACCCGGGACAGGGTCTAATTCACCCCTCCACTTT. Translating it yields CASSQPGTGSNSPLHF.